These 5 T cell receptor beta chains share one sample of origin, sequenced in a study of shared clonotypes between healthy human individuals. Produced via immunoSEQ multiplex PCR; TCRdb's table is partial and in-frame only. In the table there are roughly 530,000 clones, less than 96% of which are singletons. The specimen was naive CD4+ T cells sorted from blood. Subset described: CD45RA+ positively selected. Receptors originate from a woman aged 30 to 39 in good health.

The V and J genes are TRBV27 and TRBJ1-5; D may be TRBD1 (6 bases). V lost 4 bases, J lost 2 bases, and 9 bases lay in between. Looked up from germline, CDR1 is MNHEY and CDR2 is SMNVEV (reference sequence). There are 14 residues in the CDR3. The CDR3 sequence is CASSSRQGNQPQHF. For the CDR3, the DNA is TGTGCCAGCAGTTCTCGACAGGGCAATCAGCCCCAGCATTTT.

V usage is TRBV4-1 and J usage is TRBJ2-2; 8 bases line up with TRBD1. The CDR3 sequence is 16 residues long. Unmatched junction bases numbered 5, after V lost 4 bases and J lost 1 base. Germline V gene data show CDR1 as MGHRA and CDR2 as YSYEKL. This chain's CDR3 is CASSPQDRVNTGELFF. The CDR3 DNA follows: TGCGCCAGCAGCCCACAGGACAGGGTGAACACCGGGGAGCTGTTTTTT.

The chain links TRBV9 to TRBJ2-2; 8 bases fit TRBD2. The CDR3 is made up of 15 amino acids. The junction had 3 bases not matched to a gene; V was cut back by 0 bases and J by 5 bases. Germline-derived CDR1 and CDR2 are SGDLS and YYNGEE. CDR3 sequence reads: CASSVATSGTGELFF. Here the CDR3 DNA reads TGTGCCAGCAGCGTAGCTACTAGCGGAACCGGGGAGCTGTTTTTT. The variable domain in full, completed from reference TRBV9 and TRBJ2-2, reads DSGVTQTPKHLITATGQRVTLRCSPRSGDLSVYWYQQSLDQGLQFLIQYYNGEERAKGNILERFSAQQFPDLHSELNLSSLELGDSALYFCASSVATSGTGELFFGEGSRLTVL.

The J gene is TRBJ2-7, the V gene TRBV30, with a weak D call TRBD2 (5 bases). The germline gives CDR1 GTSNPN, CDR2 SVGIG (reference sequence). CDR3 length: 11 amino acids. V lost 2 bases to trimming and J lost 6 bases, with 8 bases between them. The CDR3 DNA reads TGTGCCTGGAGTCGGGCGGGCGAGCAGTACTTC. Translating it yields CAWSRAGEQYF.

This clone was recorded only once. The rearrangement uses TRBV2 and TRBJ2-7, with TRBD2 identical over 7 bases. The germline CDR1 and CDR2 sequences are SNHLY and FYNNEI. The CDR3 loop spans 12 amino acids. V lost 7 bases and J lost 2; bases outside the gene matches: 2. The CDR3 sequence is CASTRGAYEQYF. CDR3 nucleotides: TGTGCCAGCACCCGGGGGGCCTACGAGCAGTACTTC.